The 25 T cell receptor beta chains reported below all come from one sample, sequenced in a study of a mutant IDH1 vaccine in newly diagnosed glioma. No antigen has been identified for these receptors. Sequenced by immunoSEQ multiplex PCR; TCRdb stores in-frame clones only, minus some. Here the sample spans roughly 43,000 clones, around 74% being singletons. Time point defined: week 23, last vaccination. Every vaccine dose comprised 300 ug of mutant IDH1 20-mer peptide plus topical imiquimod. Sequenced here: PBMCs, sampled from a glioma patient whose treatment included an IDH1 peptide vaccine. These receptor sequences come from a man aged 45-65 years with glioma.

V gene TRBV18 combines with J gene TRBJ2-7, with 8 nucleotides matching TRBD1. The CDR3 extends over 13 amino acids. After removal of 8 bases from V and 2 bases from J, the junction contained 5 bases not matched to a gene. Germline V gives CDR1 KGHSH, CDR2 LQKENI. The CDR3 DNA reads as TGTGCCAGCGCCAGGGGGCCACCCTACGAGCAGTACTTC. Translation: CASARGPPYEQYF. Filled out from reference TRBV18 and TRBJ2-7, the complete variable domain reads NAGVMQNPRHLVRRRGQEARLRCSPMKGHSHVYWYRQLPEEGLKFMVYLQKENIIDESGMPKERFSAEFPKEGPSILRIQQVVRGDSAAYFCASARGPPYEQYFGPGTRLTVT.

This clone was observed a single time. The V and J genes are TRBV27 and TRBJ1-1; 9 bases agree with TRBD1. Trimming removed 5 bases from V and 5 bases from J; junction bases left unmatched: 3. Germline CDR1 MNHEY, CDR2 SMNVEV (reference sequence). This CDR3 spans 13 amino acids. CDR3 bases: TGTGCCAGCAGTACAGGGGGCGCGACTGAAGCTTTCTTT. Translation gives CASSTGGATEAFF.

The J gene is TRBJ2-7, the V gene TRBV6-5; TRBD1 is a possible D gene (6 bases). The CDR3 is 15 residues long. Deletions cut 6 bases from V and 4 bases from J, with 19 bases between. CDR1 is MNHEY, CDR2 SVGAGI, per germline. CDR3 protein: CASRGQRASQYEQYF. The CDR3 bases are TGTGCCAGCAGAGGACAGAGGGCGAGTCAGTACGAGCAGTACTTC.

The gene calls are TRBV6-5 and TRBJ1-1, with 9 bases lining up with TRBD1. V dropped 2 bases and J dropped 4; count of bases not matched to a gene: 2. CDR1 and CDR2 from the germline V gene are MNHEY and SVGAGI. CDR3 size: 14 residues. CDR3 region: CASSYLTGGTEAFF. The CDR3 nucleotides are TGTGCCAGCAGTTACCTGACAGGGGGCACTGAAGCTTTCTTT.

The chain recombines TRBV18 with TRBJ2-7; D may match TRBD1 or TRBD2 (5 bases each). V was clipped by 3 bases and J by 5 bases, with 17 bases between them. CDR1 and CDR2 (germline): KGHSH, LQKENI. There are 15 residues in the CDR3. The DNA for the CDR3 is TGTGCCAGCTCACCTGCCAACGGGGCCGGCCACGAGCAGTACTTC. Encoded protein: CASSPANGAGHEQYF. Looking up the rest from reference TRBV18 and TRBJ2-7 gives the full variable domain: NAGVMQNPRHLVRRRGQEARLRCSPMKGHSHVYWYRQLPEEGLKFMVYLQKENIIDESGMPKERFSAEFPKEGPSILRIQQVVRGDSAAYFCASSPANGAGHEQYFGPGTRLTVT.

In this sample, this clone turned up a few times. This chain joins TRBV30 and TRBJ1-5; TRBD1 aligns across 7 bases. CDR3 length: 17 residues. The germline V gene has CDR1 GTSNPN and CDR2 SVGIG (reference sequence). V dropped 2 bases and J dropped 6; count of bases not matched to a gene: 16. CDR3 DNA: TGTGCCTGGAGTCCCGCCCCAAGACAGGGTCGGAGTCAGCCCCAGCATTTT. Translating gives CAWSPAPRQGRSQPQHF.

The chain has TRBV2 and TRBJ1-3; 7 bases map to TRBD1. Germline V gene data show CDR1 as SNHLY and CDR2 as FYNNEI. The CDR3 totals 14 residues. With 9 bases clipped from V and 2 bases from J, the junction kept 7 bases outside the gene matches. The CDR3 DNA reads TGTGCCAGAGAGGGGGCTCGCGCTGGAAACACCATATATTTT. Translating gives CAREGARAGNTIYF.

This chain connects TRBV7-9 to TRBJ1-5; D is perhaps TRBD1 (5 bases). The V gene lost 5 bases and the J gene lost 0 bases, with 11 bases spanning the gap. The germline gives CDR1 SEHNR, CDR2 FQNEAQ (reference sequence). The length of the CDR3 is 15 residues. CDR3 in amino acids: CASSQGGVSNQPQHF. Here the CDR3 DNA reads TGTGCCAGCAGCCAGGGAGGGGTTAGCAATCAGCCCCAGCATTTT. Complete variable domain (other parts from reference TRBV7-9 and TRBJ1-5): DTGVSQNPRHKITKRGQNVTFRCDPISEHNRLYWYRQTLGQGPEFLTYFQNEAQLEKSRLLSDRFSAERPKGSFSTLEIQRTEQGDSAMYLCASSQGGVSNQPQHFGDGTRLSIL.

The chain employs TRBV4-2 and TRBJ2-5, with unresolved D. V dropped 1 base and J dropped 1 base, with 16 bases sitting between them. This CDR3 has 17 residues. Per the germline V gene, CDR1 is LGHNA and CDR2 is YNFKEQ. The CDR3 bases are TGTGCCAGCAGCCAAGGAAGCTCTTGGCCTTCCCAAGAGACCCAGTACTTC. This translates into CASSQGSSWPSQETQYF.

The chain recombines TRBV11-2 with TRBJ2-3, with D unclear. This CDR3 comprises 17 residues. Trimming removed 0 bases from V and 6 bases from J, with 19 bases in between. CDR1 and CDR2 (germline): SGHAT, FQNNGV. The DNA of the CDR3 is TGTGCCAGCAGCTTAGAGCCGCCCACCTCCCCATGGGATACGCAGTATTTT. Residues: CASSLEPPTSPWDTQYF.

This chain connects TRBV19 to TRBJ1-4; D gene ambiguous. The V end lost 4 bases, the J end lost 6 bases, and 12 bases lay between the germline ends. CDR3 length: 14 residues. CDR1 is LNHDA, CDR2 SQIVND, per germline (reference sequence). In nucleotides, the CDR3 is TGTGCCAGTAGTAGCCCCAGACGAGATGAAAAACTGTTTTTT. This encodes CASSSPRRDEKLFF.

This clone was seen ten or more times. The chain carries TRBV30 and TRBJ1-1, with D possibly TRBD1 on 6 matching bases. The V and J ends lost 3 bases and 5 bases respectively, with 22 bases between them. Germline lookup yields CDR1 GTSNPN and CDR2 SVGIG (reference sequence). The CDR3 is 16 amino acids. CDR3 in amino acids: CAWSARRDTQGTEAFF. CDR3 DNA sequence: TGTGCCTGGAGCGCTCGACGGGACACCCAAGGAACTGAAGCTTTCTTT.

The V and J genes are TRBV7-9 and TRBJ1-2; 7 bases align to TRBD1. V trimming: 3 bases; J trimming: 8 bases; junction bases outside the gene matches: 18. CDR3 length: 17 amino acids. Germline CDR1 SEHNR, CDR2 FQNEAQ (reference sequence). CDR3 region: CASSFPEGTVNGRGYTF. CDR3 nucleotides: TGTGCCAGCAGCTTCCCCGAGGGGACAGTTAATGGTAGGGGCTACACCTTC. Drawing the rest from reference TRBV7-9 and TRBJ1-2, the complete variable domain is DTGVSQNPRHKITKRGQNVTFRCDPISEHNRLYWYRQTLGQGPEFLTYFQNEAQLEKSRLLSDRFSAERPKGSFSTLEIQRTEQGDSAMYLCASSFPEGTVNGRGYTFGSGTRLTVV.

The J gene is TRBJ2-5, the V gene TRBV6-5; 7 nucleotides agree with TRBD1. Germline CDR1 is MNHEY and CDR2 is SVGAGI. The CDR3 runs to 13 residues. Germline trimming cut 6 bases from V and 5 bases from J; bases unmatched to any gene: 6. DNA of the CDR3: TGTGCCAGCAGAGAAACAGGGGAGGAGACCCAGTACTTC. It codes for CASRETGEETQYF.

The rearrangement uses TRBV10-2 and TRBJ2-5; possibly TRBD1 or TRBD2 for D (5 bases each). V lost 4 bases and J lost 5, with 11 bases in between. This CDR3 is built from 13 residues. The germline gives CDR1 WSHSY, CDR2 SAAADI. The chain's CDR3 is CASSGDLRETQYF. In DNA form, the CDR3 reads TGCGCCAGCAGTGGGGACCTTAGGGAGACCCAGTACTTC.

This clone has a handful of counts. The chain links TRBV19 to TRBJ2-1; D not resolved. Germline-derived CDR1 and CDR2 are LNHDA and SQIVND (reference sequence). The CDR3 extends over 12 amino acids. The ends were cut back, 4 bases at V and 8 bases at J, with 9 bases in the middle. The CDR3: CASSTGLDEQFF. The CDR3 DNA is TGTGCCAGTAGTACCGGGCTGGATGAGCAGTTCTTC.

The CDR3 here is CASSSSPGANVLTF. In DNA form, the CDR3 reads TGTGCCAGCAGCTCCTCTCCTGGGGCCAACGTCCTGACTTTC. The gene calls are TRBV7-3 and TRBJ2-6; D is unclear. V shed 4 bases and J shed 2 bases, with 6 bases lying between them. CDR3 length equals 14 residues. Germline CDR1 reads SGHTA; CDR2 reads FQGTGA.

This clone was detected only once. This sequence joins TRBV9 and TRBJ2-5; 9 bases fit TRBD1. After removal of 0 bases from V and 2 bases from J, the junction contained 5 bases not matched to a gene. Germline V gene data show CDR1 as SGDLS and CDR2 as YYNGEE. This CDR3 has 16 amino acids. The CDR3 sequence is CASSVEGTGKQETQYF. CDR3 coding DNA: TGTGCCAGCAGCGTAGAGGGGACAGGGAAACAAGAGACCCAGTACTTC.

The rearrangement links TRBV6-1 to TRBJ1-1, with 9 bases identical to TRBD1. Germline values: CDR1 MNHNS, CDR2 SASEGT. The CDR3 runs 14 residues. V dropped 6 bases and J dropped 7; count of bases not matched to a gene: 9. CDR3 nucleotide sequence: TGTGCCAGCAGGTCCGGGACAGGGACTTTTGAAGCTTTCTTT. Residues: CASRSGTGTFEAFF.

CDR3: CAWSVGSQPQHF. In DNA, the CDR3 is TGTGCCTGGAGTGTAGGGAGTCAGCCCCAGCATTTT. This rearrangement joins TRBV30 to TRBJ1-5; D remains unclear. The CDR3 runs 12 residues. Germline CDR1 is GTSNPN and CDR2 is SVGIG (reference sequence). The V and J ends lost 0 bases and 6 bases respectively, with 6 bases between them.

This clone came up a few times. This rearrangement joins TRBV7-2 to TRBJ2-7, with 10 bases matching TRBD2. Looked up from germline, CDR1 is SGHTA and CDR2 is FQGNSA. CDR3 size: 18 residues. The V gene end was trimmed by 2 bases and the J gene end by 0 bases; junction bases not matched to a gene: 10. Written as DNA, the CDR3 is TGTGCCAGCAGCTTACAGGGCGATAGCGGGGGGTCCTCCTACGAGCAGTACTTC. Amino acids: CASSLQGDSGGSSYEQYF.

The chain joins TRBV4-1 to TRBJ2-7; TRBD2 matches 14 bases. The trim removed 2 bases at V and 9 bases at J, leaving 21 bases unmatched. CDR1 is MGHRA, CDR2 YSYEKL, per germline. The CDR3 covers 20 residues. The CDR3 nucleotides read TGCGCCAGCAGCCAAACCCCCAGGGCCTTAGGACTAGCGGGGGGCAGGGGGCAGTACTTC. Its translation is CASSQTPRALGLAGGRGQYF.

Details on this clone: The same CDR3 also results from other DNA sequences found in this sample. The J gene is TRBJ2-7, the V gene TRBV9; D may be TRBD1 or TRBD2 (6 bases each). The CDR3 is made up of 14 amino acids. Trimming removed 0 bases at V and 5 bases at J, with 12 bases between. CDR1 is SGDLS and CDR2 is YYNGEE in the germline V gene. This CDR3 reads CASSVGQEGDEQYF. The CDR3 region has the DNA TGTGCCAGCAGCGTAGGGCAGGAGGGGGACGAGCAGTACTTC.

The gene calls are TRBV6-5 and TRBJ2-1; D unclear. V lost 6 bases and J lost 3, with 12 bases in between. The CDR3 totals 14 residues. Germline CDR1 is MNHEY and CDR2 is SVGAGI. CDR3 sequence (DNA): TGTGCCAGCAGAAAGGCAGACCTCTACAATGAGCAGTTCTTC. Amino acids: CASRKADLYNEQFF.

This chain connects TRBV7-2 to TRBJ2-3, with 14 positions matching TRBD2. V shed 5 bases, J shed 4 bases, and the junction held 5 bases outside the gene matches. The CDR3 extends over 16 amino acids. Germline CDR1 reads SGHTA; CDR2 reads FQGNSA. The CDR3 here is CASSPRLAGGSDTQYF. Written as DNA, the CDR3 is TGTGCCAGCAGCCCGCGACTAGCGGGGGGGTCAGATACGCAGTATTTT.